Listed here are 31 T cell receptor beta chains from one sample, sequenced in a study of T cells expressing NK-cell markers. TCRdb reanalyzed the 5' RACE reads and collapses them to one entry per CDR3 protein, without DNA. The sample shows about 260,000 distinct CDR3 sequences, and around 4.2% sits with its ten largest clones. The sequenced sample consisted of blood T cells: a sorted CD56 or NKG2C T cell subset, CD4+ or CD8+ T cells, or bulk PBMC T cells (not recorded which). These receptors came from a woman aged 18-70 years in good health.

Here the CDR3 reads CASSQDGVETQYF. The chain links TRBV3-1 to TRBJ2-5. The CDR3 covers 13 residues. The V gene's germline CDR1 is LGHDT and CDR2 YNNKEL (reference sequence).

The chain joins TRBV7-2 to TRBJ2-1. CDR1 and CDR2 (germline): SGHTA, FQGNSA. The CDR3 length is 14 residues. The CDR3 loop reads CASSLLIVVNEQFF.

The CDR3 loop reads CSALPIGRGPGELFF. The V and J genes are TRBV20-1 and TRBJ2-2; the TRBD1 assignment by TCRdb is unverifiable without DNA. CDR1 and CDR2 from the germline V gene are DFQATT and SNEGSKA (reference sequence). This CDR3 region has 15 residues.

The chain's CDR3 is CASTEGNYNSPLHF. The gene calls are TRBV2 and TRBJ1-6; the TCRdb call, TRBD1, lacks DNA for checking. Germline CDR1 and CDR2: SNHLY and FYNNEI. The CDR3 loop spans 14 amino acids. Using reference TRBV2 and TRBJ1-6 for the parts outside the CDR3, the full variable domain is EPEVTQTPSHQVTQMGQEVILRCVPISNHLYFYWYRQILGQKVEFLVSFYNNEISEKSEIFDDQFSVERPDGSNFTLKIRSTKLEDSAMYFCASTEGNYNSPLHFGNGTRLTVT.

The chain is built from TRBV12-3 or TRBV12-4 and TRBJ2-7; TCRdb's D call, TRBD2, is unchecked because there is no DNA. This CDR3 contains 16 residues. The CDR3 loop reads CASSRRTSGSSYEQYF.

The J gene is TRBJ1-2, the V gene TRBV2. Germline CDR1 and CDR2: SNHLY and FYNNEI. The CDR3 runs to 15 residues. The CDR3 spells CASREGESLNYGYTF.

This rearrangement joins TRBV6-1 to TRBJ2-2; TCRdb selects TRBD1, and the lack of DNA leaves this call unchecked. Germline lookup yields CDR1 MNHNS and CDR2 SASEGT. This CDR3 has 14 amino acids. CDR3 in amino acids: CASNRDRGPGELFF.

The chain carries TRBV11-3 and TRBJ2-1; the TCRdb call, TRBD2, lacks DNA for checking. CDR3 length: 13 amino acids. Germline assignment: CDR1 SGHNT and CDR2 YENEEA. CDR3 protein: CASSGSGGYEQFF. The full variable domain, rest sourced from reference TRBV11-3 and TRBJ2-1, is EAGVVQSPRYKIIEKKQPVAFWCNPISGHNTLYWYLQNLGQGPELLIRYENEEAVDDSQLPKDRFSAERLKGVDSTLKIQPAELGDSAVYLCASSGSGGYEQFFGPGTRLTVL.

The V and J genes are TRBV11-2 and TRBJ1-4; TCRdb proposes TRBD1, but this gene call is untestable without DNA. The CDR3 is made up of 17 amino acids. From germline, CDR1 is SGHAT and CDR2 FQNNGV. The CDR3 reads CASSSGRQGAKYEKLFF.

This rearrangement joins TRBV20-1 to TRBJ1-1; the D call of TRBD1 rests on TCRdb alone, since no DNA is present to check it. CDR1 and CDR2 from the germline V gene are DFQATT and SNEGSKA (reference sequence). This CDR3 is built from 14 residues. The CDR3 is CSAPLRGTNTEAFF.

The V gene is TRBV20-1, the J gene TRBJ2-1; lacking DNA, the TRBD1 call made by TCRdb goes unchecked. The CDR3 contains 13 residues. Germline V gene lookup returns CDR1 DFQATT and CDR2 SNEGSKA (reference sequence). CDR3 in amino acids: CSAGPGKIHEQFF.

J is TRBJ1-2 and V is TRBV12-3 or TRBV12-4. The CDR3 covers 12 residues. The CDR3 sequence is CASSWAASGYTF.

The chain couples TRBV4-3 to TRBJ1-4; the TCRdb call, TRBD1, lacks DNA for checking. This CDR3 comprises 20 residues. Germline values: CDR1 LGHNA, CDR2 YSLEER. The chain's CDR3 is CASSQDFPRGGQGAGEKLFF.

This rearrangement joins TRBV15 to TRBJ1-1. Germline CDR1 reads LNHNV; CDR2 reads YYDKDF (reference sequence). The CDR3 loop spans 14 amino acids. The CDR3 is CATSRDTQGTEAFF.

The J gene is TRBJ2-7, the V gene TRBV6-1; there is no DNA to check the TCRdb D call of TRBD2. Germline CDR1 reads MNHNS; CDR2 reads SASEGT. The CDR3 loop spans 13 amino acids. The CDR3 here is CASSVSGTYEQYF.

The V gene is TRBV4-1, the J gene TRBJ2-3. The CDR3 runs 16 residues. Per the germline V gene, CDR1 is MGHRA and CDR2 is YSYEKL. The CDR3 here is CASSQEDLRGSDTQYF.

V usage is TRBV12-3 or TRBV12-4 and J usage is TRBJ2-3; TCRdb lists TRBD2, though no DNA is available to test this call. The CDR3 contains 16 residues. CDR3: CASRRGLAGAADTQYF.

The rearrangement uses TRBV5-1 and TRBJ1-4; TCRdb proposes TRBD1, but this gene call is untestable without DNA. The CDR3 runs to 14 residues. The germline gives CDR1 SGHRS, CDR2 YFSETQ. The CDR3 loop is CASSPDSTNEKLFF.

This sequence joins TRBV10-2 and TRBJ2-5; no DNA is available, so the TRBD2 call from TCRdb remains unchecked. Looked up from germline, CDR1 is WSHSY and CDR2 is SAAADI. The CDR3 consists of 14 residues. The CDR3 sequence: CASGVAGGSETQYF.

The chain joins TRBV11-2 to TRBJ2-7. The CDR3 contains 13 residues. Germline V CDR1 and CDR2: SGHAT, FQNNGV. The CDR3 here is CASSPTIGYEQYF. The full variable domain, rest sourced from reference TRBV11-2 and TRBJ2-7, is EAGVAQSPRYKIIEKRQSVAFWCNPISGHATLYWYQQILGQGPKLLIQFQNNGVVDDSQLPKDRFSAERLKGVDSTLKIQPAKLEDSAVYLCASSPTIGYEQYFGPGTRLTVT.

CDR3 sequence reads: CASSVGSTNEKLFF. This chain uses TRBV9 with TRBJ1-4. The CDR3 has 14 residues. CDR1 and CDR2 from the germline V gene are SGDLS and YYNGEE.

V gene TRBV18 combines with J gene TRBJ1-1; lacking DNA, the TRBD1 call made by TCRdb goes unchecked. CDR1 and CDR2 (germline): KGHSH, LQKENI. The CDR3 has 14 amino acids. The CDR3 spells CASSRTRSDTEAFF. Supplemented by reference TRBV18 and TRBJ1-1, the full variable domain reads NAGVMQNPRHLVRRRGQEARLRCSPMKGHSHVYWYRQLPEEGLKFMVYLQKENIIDESGMPKERFSAEFPKEGPSILRIQQVVRGDSAAYFCASSRTRSDTEAFFGQGTRLTVV.

V is TRBV6-5 and J is TRBJ2-7; the D call from TCRdb, TRBD2, cannot be confirmed without DNA. Germline V gene data show CDR1 as MNHEY and CDR2 as SVGAGI. CDR3 length: 15 amino acids. CDR3 amino acids: CASSYSGLVGQWEYF.

The chain links TRBV20-1 to TRBJ1-5; the D gene TCRdb calls, TRBD1, cannot be checked with no DNA. The germline V gene encodes CDR1 DFQATT and CDR2 SNEGSKA (reference sequence). The CDR3 is 14 residues long. CDR3 sequence reads: CSAFAGTADQPQHF.

The chain recombines TRBV5-1 with TRBJ2-3; TCRdb calls TRBD1, which cannot be checked without DNA. The CDR3 sequence is 15 residues long. CDR1 is SGHRS, CDR2 YFSETQ, per germline. CDR3: CASSLARGQGDTQYF.

J is TRBJ1-4 and V is TRBV2; without DNA, the TCRdb call of TRBD1 cannot be checked. Germline CDR1 reads SNHLY; CDR2 reads FYNNEI. The CDR3 covers 11 residues. The CDR3 reads CASGQDEKLFF.

The J gene is TRBJ2-3, the V gene TRBV7-9; the D call of TRBD1 rests on TCRdb alone, since no DNA is present to check it. Per the germline V gene, CDR1 is SEHNR and CDR2 is FQNEAQ (reference sequence). The CDR3 consists of 14 residues. The CDR3 sequence is CASSWDTSTDTQYF.

The chain employs TRBV5-1 and TRBJ2-3; TCRdb's D call, TRBD1, is unchecked because there is no DNA. CDR3 length equals 15 residues. Germline V gene data show CDR1 as SGHRS and CDR2 as YFSETQ. CDR3 amino acids: CASSRGLIRTDTQYF. Using reference TRBV5-1 and TRBJ2-3 for the parts outside the CDR3, the full variable domain is KAGVTQTPRYLIKTRGQQVTLSCSPISGHRSVSWYQQTPGQGLQFLFEYFSETQRNKGNFPGRFSGRQFSNSRSEMNVSTLELGDSALYLCASSRGLIRTDTQYFGPGTRLTVL.

J is TRBJ2-4 and V is TRBV7-9. Germline CDR1 SEHNR, CDR2 FQNEAQ (reference sequence). The CDR3 extends over 15 amino acids. The CDR3 loop is CASSGVMTAKNIQYF.

The rearrangement uses TRBV12-3 or TRBV12-4 and TRBJ2-5; the TRBD2 assignment by TCRdb is unverifiable without DNA. The CDR3 has 13 residues. The CDR3 sequence: CASRRALQETQYF.

The gene calls are TRBV6-4 and TRBJ2-5; TCRdb gives TRBD1 as the D gene, but with no DNA this cannot be confirmed. Germline V gene sequence: CDR1 MRHNA, CDR2 SNTAGT. The CDR3 length is 17 residues. CDR3 sequence reads: CASRTRQTGTGRETQYF.